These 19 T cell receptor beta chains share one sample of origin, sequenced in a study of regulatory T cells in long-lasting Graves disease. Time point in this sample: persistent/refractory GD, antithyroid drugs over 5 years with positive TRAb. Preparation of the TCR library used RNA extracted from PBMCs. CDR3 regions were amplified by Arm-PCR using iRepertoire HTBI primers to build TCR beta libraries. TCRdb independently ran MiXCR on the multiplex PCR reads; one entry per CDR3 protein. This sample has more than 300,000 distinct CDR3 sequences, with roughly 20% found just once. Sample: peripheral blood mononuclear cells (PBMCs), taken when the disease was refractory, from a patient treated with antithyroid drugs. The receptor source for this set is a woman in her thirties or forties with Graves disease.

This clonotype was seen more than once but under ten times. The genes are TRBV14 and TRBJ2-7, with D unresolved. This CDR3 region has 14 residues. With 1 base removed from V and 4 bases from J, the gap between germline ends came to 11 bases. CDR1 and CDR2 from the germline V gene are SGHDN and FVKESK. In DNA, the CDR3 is TGTGCCAGCAGCCAAGTATACCGACCGTACGAGCAGTACTTC. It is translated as CASSQVYRPYEQYF.

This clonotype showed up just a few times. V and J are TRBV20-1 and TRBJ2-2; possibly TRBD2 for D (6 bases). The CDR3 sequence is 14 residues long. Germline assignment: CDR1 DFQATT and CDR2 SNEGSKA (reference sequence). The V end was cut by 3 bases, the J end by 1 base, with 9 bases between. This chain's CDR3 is CSASGTGNTGELFF. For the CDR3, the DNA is TGCAGTGCTAGTGGGACTGGGAACACCGGGGAGCTGTTTTTT.

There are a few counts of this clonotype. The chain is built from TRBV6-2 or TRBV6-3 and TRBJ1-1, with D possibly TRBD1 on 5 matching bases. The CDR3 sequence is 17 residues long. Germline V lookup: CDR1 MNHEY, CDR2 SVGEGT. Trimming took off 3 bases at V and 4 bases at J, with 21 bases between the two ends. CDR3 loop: CASSYMNPGKYPTEAFF. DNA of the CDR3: TGTGCCAGCAGTTATATGAATCCAGGGAAGTATCCCACTGAAGCTTTCTTT.

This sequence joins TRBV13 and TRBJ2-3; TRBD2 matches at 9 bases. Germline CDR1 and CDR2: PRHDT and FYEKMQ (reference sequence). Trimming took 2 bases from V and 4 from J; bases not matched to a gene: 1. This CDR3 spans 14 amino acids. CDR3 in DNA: TGTGCCAGCAGCTTACTAGCGGGACCAGATACGCAGTATTTT. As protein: CASSLLAGPDTQYF.

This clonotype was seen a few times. The CDR3 region has the DNA TGCGCCAGCAGTCAGGACGGGAACACTGAAGCTTTCTTT. It encodes CASSQDGNTEAFF. The chain employs TRBV5-1 and TRBJ1-1; D call uncertain. This CDR3 contains 13 residues. The germline gives CDR1 SGHRS, CDR2 YFSETQ. V was trimmed by 5 bases and J by 1 base, leaving 9 bases between them.

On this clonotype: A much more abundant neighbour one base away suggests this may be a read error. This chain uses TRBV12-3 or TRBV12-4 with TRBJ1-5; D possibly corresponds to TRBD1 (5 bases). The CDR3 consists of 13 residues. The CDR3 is CAGSPRGNQPQHF. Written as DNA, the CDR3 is TGTGCCGGCAGTCCCAGGGGCAATCAGCCCCAGCATTTT.

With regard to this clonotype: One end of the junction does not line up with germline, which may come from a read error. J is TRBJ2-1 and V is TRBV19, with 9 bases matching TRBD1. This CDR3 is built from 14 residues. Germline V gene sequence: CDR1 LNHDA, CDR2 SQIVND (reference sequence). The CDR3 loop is CSSSIWDRADEQFF. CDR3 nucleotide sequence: TGTTCCAGTAGTATATGGGACAGGGCGGATGAGCAGTTCTTC.

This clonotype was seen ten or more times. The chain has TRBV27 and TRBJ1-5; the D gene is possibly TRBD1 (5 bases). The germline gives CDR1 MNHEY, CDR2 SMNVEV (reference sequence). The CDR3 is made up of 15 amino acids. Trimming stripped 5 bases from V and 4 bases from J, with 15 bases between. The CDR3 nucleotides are TGTGCCAGCAGTCCCTTGGGGGAAAGTAATCAGCCCCAGCATTTT. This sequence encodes CASSPLGESNQPQHF.

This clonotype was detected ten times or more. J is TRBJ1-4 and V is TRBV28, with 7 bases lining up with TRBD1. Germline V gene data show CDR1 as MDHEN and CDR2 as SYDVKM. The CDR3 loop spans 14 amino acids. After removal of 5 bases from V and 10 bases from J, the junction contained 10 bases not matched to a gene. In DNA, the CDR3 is TGTGCCAGCAGTAAGGGACAGTATCCCACAAAACTGTTTTTT. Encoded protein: CASSKGQYPTKLFF.

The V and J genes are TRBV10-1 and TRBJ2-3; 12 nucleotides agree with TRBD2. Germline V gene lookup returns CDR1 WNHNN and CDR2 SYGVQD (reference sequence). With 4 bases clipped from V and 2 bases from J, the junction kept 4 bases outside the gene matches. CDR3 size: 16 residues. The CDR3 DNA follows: TGCGCCAGCAGTGGTGGACTAGCGGGGCCCACAGATACGCAGTATTTT. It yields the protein CASSGGLAGPTDTQYF.

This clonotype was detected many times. CDR3: CASSTTGADYYEQYF. The CDR3 DNA reads TGTGCCAGCAGCACAACGGGCGCAGATTACTACGAGCAGTACTTC. The chain employs TRBV5-5 and TRBJ2-7; D unresolved. This CDR3 contains 15 residues. Trimming shortened V by 4 bases and J by 3 bases, and 17 bases separated the two germline ends. Germline V gives CDR1 SGHKS, CDR2 YYEKEE (reference sequence).

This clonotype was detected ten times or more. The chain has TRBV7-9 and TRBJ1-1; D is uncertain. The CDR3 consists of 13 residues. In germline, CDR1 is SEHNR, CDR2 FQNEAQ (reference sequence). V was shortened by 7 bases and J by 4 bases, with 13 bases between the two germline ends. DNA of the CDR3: TGTGCCAGCACCGCGGGTTGGGGCACTGAAGCTTTCTTT. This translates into CASTAGWGTEAFF.

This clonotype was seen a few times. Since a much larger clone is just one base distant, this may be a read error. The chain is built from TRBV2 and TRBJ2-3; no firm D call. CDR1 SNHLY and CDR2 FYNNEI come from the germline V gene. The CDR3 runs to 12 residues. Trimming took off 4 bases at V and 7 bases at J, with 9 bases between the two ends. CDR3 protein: CASSVGGYTQYF. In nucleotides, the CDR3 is TGTGCCAGCAGTGTAGGCGGATATACGCAGTATTTT.

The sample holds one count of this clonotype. CDR3 DNA sequence: TGTGCCAGCAGCTTAACCGGCGGATTGTCTAGCACAGATACGCAGTATTTT. It is translated as CASSLTGGLSSTDTQYF. The genes are TRBV7-3 and TRBJ2-3; D unclear. This CDR3 is built from 17 residues. The germline gives CDR1 SGHTA, CDR2 FQGTGA. V was cut by 0 bases and J by 0 bases, with 13 bases left in between.

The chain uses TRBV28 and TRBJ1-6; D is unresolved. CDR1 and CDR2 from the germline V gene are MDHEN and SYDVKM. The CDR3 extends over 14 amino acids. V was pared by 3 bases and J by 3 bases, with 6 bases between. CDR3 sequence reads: CASSFPIYNSPLHF. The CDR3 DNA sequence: TGTGCCAGCAGTTTCCCGATCTATAATTCACCCCTCCACTTT.

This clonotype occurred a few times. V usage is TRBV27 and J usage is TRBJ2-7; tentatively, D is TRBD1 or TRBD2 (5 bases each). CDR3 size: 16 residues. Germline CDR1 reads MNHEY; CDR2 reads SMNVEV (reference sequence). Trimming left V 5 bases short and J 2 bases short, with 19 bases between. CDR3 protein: CASSDTPGTLAYEQYF. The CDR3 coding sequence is TGTGCCAGCAGTGACACCCCCGGGACGCTAGCCTACGAGCAGTACTTC.

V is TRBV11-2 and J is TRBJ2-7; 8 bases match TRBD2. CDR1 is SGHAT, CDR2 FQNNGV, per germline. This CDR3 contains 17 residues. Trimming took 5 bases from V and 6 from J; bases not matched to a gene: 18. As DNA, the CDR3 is TGTGCCAGCAGCCCCCCTTTAGCGGGAAAACTACTGGGCGAGCAGTACTTC. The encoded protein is CASSPPLAGKLLGEQYF.

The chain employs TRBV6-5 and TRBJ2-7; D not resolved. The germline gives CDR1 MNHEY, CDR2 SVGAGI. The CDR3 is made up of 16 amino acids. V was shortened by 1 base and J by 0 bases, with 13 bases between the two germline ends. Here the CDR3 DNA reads TGTGCCAGCAGTTACTTCACCACAACCTTCTCCTACGAGCAGTACTTC. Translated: CASSYFTTTFSYEQYF.

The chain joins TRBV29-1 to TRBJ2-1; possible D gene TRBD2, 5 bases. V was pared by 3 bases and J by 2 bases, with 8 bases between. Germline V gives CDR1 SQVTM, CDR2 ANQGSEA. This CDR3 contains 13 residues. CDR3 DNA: TGCAGCGTTGAGAGGGCCACCTACAATGAGCAGTTCTTC. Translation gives CSVERATYNEQFF.